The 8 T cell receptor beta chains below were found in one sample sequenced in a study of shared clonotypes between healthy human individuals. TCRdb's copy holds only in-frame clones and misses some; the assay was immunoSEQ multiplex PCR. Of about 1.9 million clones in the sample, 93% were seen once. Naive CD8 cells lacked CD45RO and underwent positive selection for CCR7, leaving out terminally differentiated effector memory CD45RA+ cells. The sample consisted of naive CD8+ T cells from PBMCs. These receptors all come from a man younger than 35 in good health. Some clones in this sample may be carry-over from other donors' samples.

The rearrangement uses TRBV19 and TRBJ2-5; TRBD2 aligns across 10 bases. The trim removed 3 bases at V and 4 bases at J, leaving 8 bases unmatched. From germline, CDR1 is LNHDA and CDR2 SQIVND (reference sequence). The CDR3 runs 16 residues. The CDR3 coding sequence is TGTGCCAGTAGTATCCTTCCAGCGGGAGGGGGAGAGACCCAGTACTTC. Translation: CASSILPAGGGETQYF.

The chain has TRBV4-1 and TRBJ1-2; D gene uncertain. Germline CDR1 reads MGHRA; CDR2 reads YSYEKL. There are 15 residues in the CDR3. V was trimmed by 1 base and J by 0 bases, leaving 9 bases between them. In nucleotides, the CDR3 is TGCGCCAGCAGCCAAGTAGAATTCTCTAACTATGGCTACACCTTC. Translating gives CASSQVEFSNYGYTF.

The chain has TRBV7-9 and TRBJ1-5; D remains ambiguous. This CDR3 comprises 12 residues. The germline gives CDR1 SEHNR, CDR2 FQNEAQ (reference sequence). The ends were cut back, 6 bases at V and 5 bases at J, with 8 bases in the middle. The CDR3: CASSKDDQPQHF. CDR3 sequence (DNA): TGTGCCAGCAGTAAAGATGATCAGCCCCAGCATTTT.

CDR3 sequence reads: CASSIWEGGNEQFF. The CDR3 nucleotides read TGTGCCAGTAGTATATGGGAGGGAGGAAATGAGCAGTTCTTC. This chain joins TRBV19 and TRBJ2-1; 7 positions match TRBD2. With 2 bases clipped from V and 7 bases from J, the junction kept 5 bases outside the gene matches. The CDR3 loop spans 14 amino acids. Germline V gene lookup returns CDR1 LNHDA and CDR2 SQIVND (reference sequence).

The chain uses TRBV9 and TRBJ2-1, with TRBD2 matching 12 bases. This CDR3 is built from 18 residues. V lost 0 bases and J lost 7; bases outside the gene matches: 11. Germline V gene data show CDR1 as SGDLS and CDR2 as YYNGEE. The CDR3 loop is CASSVGTGLAGTGNEQFF. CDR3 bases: TGTGCCAGCAGCGTAGGGACCGGACTAGCGGGAACGGGGAATGAGCAGTTCTTC. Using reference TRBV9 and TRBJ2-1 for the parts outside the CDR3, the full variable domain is DSGVTQTPKHLITATGQRVTLRCSPRSGDLSVYWYQQSLDQGLQFLIQYYNGEERAKGNILERFSAQQFPDLHSELNLSSLELGDSALYFCASSVGTGLAGTGNEQFFGPGTRLTVL.

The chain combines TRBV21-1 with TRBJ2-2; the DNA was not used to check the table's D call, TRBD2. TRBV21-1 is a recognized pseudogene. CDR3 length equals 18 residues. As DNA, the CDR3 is TGTGCCAGCAGCAAGGGTAGCGGGAGGGCCAAACACACCGGGGAGCTGTTTTTT. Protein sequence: CASSKGSGRAKHTGELFF.

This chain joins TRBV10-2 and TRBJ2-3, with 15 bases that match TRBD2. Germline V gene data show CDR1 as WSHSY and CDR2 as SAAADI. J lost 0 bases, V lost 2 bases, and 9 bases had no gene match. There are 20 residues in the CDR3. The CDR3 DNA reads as TGCGCCAGCAGTGAGGGGACTAGCGGGAGGCTCATAGAAAGCACAGATACGCAGTATTTT. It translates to CASSEGTSGRLIESTDTQYF.

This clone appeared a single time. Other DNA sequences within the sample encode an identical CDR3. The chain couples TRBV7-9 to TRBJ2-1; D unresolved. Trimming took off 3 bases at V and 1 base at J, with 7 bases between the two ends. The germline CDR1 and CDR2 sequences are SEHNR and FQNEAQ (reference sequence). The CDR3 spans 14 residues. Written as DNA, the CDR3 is TGTGCCAGCAGCTTGGCTGATTCCTACAATGAGCAGTTCTTC. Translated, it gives CASSLADSYNEQFF.